The 12 T cell receptor beta chains listed next were all sequenced from one sample in a study of glioma-infiltrating T cells. Amplification of TCR alpha and beta CDR3 regions from RNA used iRepertoire nested multiplex PCR. TCRdb reprocessed the multiplex PCR reads via MiXCR and lists one record per CDR3 protein. The data contain 400,000 or so distinct CDR3 sequences, roughly two fifths of them singletons. The sample consisted of glioma tissue, nonneoplastic brain tissue, or PBMCs (not recorded which). The receptors originated from a human donor with low-grade glioma or glioblastoma, undergoing nonglioma brain surgery, or in good health (not recorded which).

J is TRBJ1-4 and V is TRBV6-5; D unresolved. Trimming left V 0 bases short and J 8 bases short, with 13 bases between. CDR3 length: 15 residues. The germline CDR1 and CDR2 sequences are MNHEY and SVGAGI. CDR3 amino acids: CASSYSRAMGEKLFF. DNA of the CDR3: TGTGCCAGCAGTTACTCGAGGGCGATGGGGGAAAAACTGTTTTTT.

The chain recombines TRBV28 with TRBJ1-2, with D possibly matching TRBD1 (6 bases). The CDR3 runs to 14 residues. CDR1 is MDHEN and CDR2 is SYDVKM in the germline V gene. With 2 bases removed from V and 8 bases from J, the gap between germline ends came to 15 bases. The CDR3 sequence: CASSLGQGTFGYTF. The CDR3 coding sequence is TGTGCCAGCAGTTTAGGGCAGGGGACCTTCGGCTACACCTTC.

This chain links TRBV30 with TRBJ1-1; TRBD1 might be the D (6 bases). This CDR3 comprises 15 residues. V gave up 0 bases and J gave up 0 bases, with 11 bases separating them. The germline gives CDR1 GTSNPN, CDR2 SVGIG (reference sequence). CDR3 coding DNA: TGTGCCTGGAGTGTAGGGGGATGGATGAACACTGAAGCTTTCTTT. Translation: CAWSVGGWMNTEAFF.

The rearrangement joins TRBV4-1 to TRBJ1-2; D is undetermined. Germline V gene lookup returns CDR1 MGHRA and CDR2 YSYEKL. The CDR3 sequence is 13 residues long. The ends were cut back, 1 base at V and 6 bases at J, with 9 bases in the middle. Written as DNA, the CDR3 is TGCGCCAGCAGCCAAGTTATGAACCATGGCTACACCTTC. It is translated as CASSQVMNHGYTF.

Ten or more counts support this clonotype. This chain connects TRBV6-2 or TRBV6-3 to TRBJ2-1; possible D gene TRBD1, 5 bases. The length of the CDR3 is 12 residues. CDR1 is MNHEY, CDR2 SVGEGT, per germline. Between the trimmed V and J ends, which lost 2 bases and 10 bases, there was a span of 9 bases. The CDR3 DNA sequence: TGTGCCAGCAGTTACCGACAGAAGGAGCAGTTCTTC. This translates into CASSYRQKEQFF.

The chain couples TRBV28 to TRBJ2-1; perhaps D is TRBD1 or TRBD2 (5 bases each). This CDR3 spans 14 amino acids. V gave up 8 bases and J gave up 8 bases, with 19 bases separating them. The germline V gene encodes CDR1 MDHEN and CDR2 SYDVKM. The CDR3 loop is CASSSPGLSDEQFF. CDR3 nucleotides: TGTGCCAGCTCTAGCCCAGGGCTTTCGGATGAGCAGTTCTTC.

The chain couples TRBV28 to TRBJ1-1; 7 positions match TRBD1. CDR3 length equals 17 residues. Germline V lookup: CDR1 MDHEN, CDR2 SYDVKM. V was clipped by 6 bases and J by 0 bases; unmatched bases: 13. The CDR3 spells CASRRGQRIRMNTEAFF. The CDR3 DNA reads TGTGCCAGCAGGAGGGGACAGAGGATTCGTATGAACACTGAAGCTTTCTTT.

The V and J genes are TRBV20-1 and TRBJ2-1, with a weak D call TRBD2 (5 bases). The CDR3 runs 16 residues. Germline V CDR1 and CDR2: DFQATT, SNEGSKA (reference sequence). Trimming took off 5 bases at V and 3 bases at J, with 20 bases between the two ends. The DNA for the CDR3 is TGCAGTGCTTCCTCCTTGACTAACGGATACTACAATGAGCAGTTCTTC. Its translation is CSASSLTNGYYNEQFF.

For this clonotype: Its ends do not fully match the called genes, so a read error is possible. The J gene is TRBJ2-1, the V gene TRBV27; either TRBD1 or TRBD2 may fit D (5 bases each). The CDR3 runs to 14 residues. Germline CDR1 MNHEY, CDR2 SMNVEV (reference sequence). The CDR3 DNA reads TGTGCCAGAAGTTATGGACCCAAGGGGACCATACAGTTCTTC. This translates into CARSYGPKGTIQFF.

This clonotype was recorded many times. The V gene is TRBV6-2 or TRBV6-3, the J gene TRBJ2-3; TRBD2 is a possible D gene (6 bases). This CDR3 comprises 15 residues. Germline V lookup: CDR1 MNHEY, CDR2 SVGEGT. Deletions cut 6 bases from V and 1 base from J, with 14 bases between. The CDR3 nucleotides read TGTGCCAGCAGACGGACTACCTACCGCACAGATACGCAGTATTTT. It translates to CASRRTTYRTDTQYF.

This clonotype appeared a few times. This chain uses TRBV28 with TRBJ2-3; 9 nucleotides agree with TRBD2. In germline, CDR1 is MDHEN, CDR2 SYDVKM. The CDR3 runs to 15 residues. The V segment lost 3 bases and the J segment 3 bases; nucleotides outside the gene matches: 4. The CDR3 loop is CASSFGLAGTDTQYF. The CDR3 DNA follows: TGTGCCAGCAGTTTTGGGCTAGCGGGAACAGATACGCAGTATTTT.

There are a few counts of this clonotype. This chain links TRBV7-2 with TRBJ2-5, with D unclear. With 4 bases removed from V and 2 bases from J, the gap between germline ends came to 5 bases. Germline V CDR1 and CDR2: SGHTA, FQGNSA. This CDR3 spans 12 amino acids. The CDR3 sequence is CASSSFQETQYF. The CDR3 nucleotides read TGTGCCAGCAGCTCCTTTCAAGAGACCCAGTACTTC.